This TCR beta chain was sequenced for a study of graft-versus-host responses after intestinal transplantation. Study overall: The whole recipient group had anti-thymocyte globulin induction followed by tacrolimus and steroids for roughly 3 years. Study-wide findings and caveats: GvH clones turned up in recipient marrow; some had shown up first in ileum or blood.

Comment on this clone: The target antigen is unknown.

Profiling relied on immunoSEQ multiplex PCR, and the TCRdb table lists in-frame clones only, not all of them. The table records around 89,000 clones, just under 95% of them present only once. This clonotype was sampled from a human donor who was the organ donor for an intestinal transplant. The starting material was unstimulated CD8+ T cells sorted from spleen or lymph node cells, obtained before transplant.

CDR3 nucleotides: TGTGCCAGCAGCTTTCCGGACACTGGAAACACCATATATTTT. Encoded protein: CASSFPDTGNTIYF. The chain has TRBV5-4 and TRBJ1-3; perhaps TRBD1 as D (5 bases). V lost 2 bases and J 2 bases, leaving 8 bases between the germline ends. The CDR3 contains 14 residues. Germline CDR1 SGHNT, CDR2 YYREEE (reference sequence). The full variable domain, in which reference TRBV5-4 and TRBJ1-3 provide the parts outside the CDR3, is ETGVTQSPTHLIKTRGQQVTLRCSSQSGHNTVSWYQQALGQGPQFIFQYYREEENGRGNFPPRFSGLQFPNYSSELNVNALELDDSALYLCASSFPDTGNTIYFGEGSWLTVV.